This is a list of T cell receptor beta chains from one sample in a study of tumor-infiltrating lymphocytes in localized non-small cell lung cancer. The assay was immunoSEQ multiplex PCR, and TCRdb's table has in-frame clones only and misses some. The top ten hold approximately 3.6% of the sample, which has about 21,000 clones, over 70% seen once. Sequencing was done on a sample of lung tumor tissue. These receptors were taken from a human donor with non-small cell lung cancer. The CDR3 runs from the conserved cysteine through the conserved F or W. Fields, in order: V gene, J gene, CDR3 length, clone size, CDR3 protein. Expanded clones get a size class; other rows say once, few or many, or leave the size out.

>TRBV5-4|TRBJ2-3|16|.
CASSSALAYSTDTQYF
>TRBV27|TRBJ1-5|16|.
CASSPTAQGGRQPQHF
>TRBV19|TRBJ1-5|13|once
CASSFSSIQPQHF
>TRBV15|TRBJ2-5|15|.
CATSRDKVVGETQYF
>TRBV28|TRBJ2-7|13|medium-sized
CASSFDWNGEQYF
>TRBV2|TRBJ2-7|12|.
CASSETTGEQYF
>TRBV5-1|TRBJ2-5|11|.
CASSLGKTQYF
>TRBV4-3|TRBJ2-2|13|once
CASSTRQSGELFF
>TRBV7-3|TRBJ2-2|14|.
CASSLYRAAGELFF
>TRBV10-3|TRBJ1-1|13|.
CAISVQGDTEAFF
>TRBV9|TRBJ2-3|16|.
CASSVGWGGKADTQYF
>TRBV7-9|TRBJ2-5|15|.
CASSPINSGGVTQYF
>TRBV10-2|TRBJ2-3|15|.
CASKEGASFTDTQYF
>TRBV15|TRBJ2-1|18|.
CATSRSLGLAGEDGEQFF
>TRBV6-1|TRBJ2-7|14|.
CASSEPREWCEQYF
>TRBV7-2|TRBJ2-3|16|.
CASSFLAGGPGDTQYF
>TRBV7-6|TRBJ2-1|15|.
CASSLRLAKNNEQFF
>TRBV10-1|TRBJ2-3|15|.
CASSKSGTSADTQYF
>TRBV5-1|TRBJ2-7|14|.
CASSLAEQGIEQYF
>TRBV7-2|TRBJ2-5|15|.
CASSSTAVPPVAQYF
>TRBV7-9|TRBJ2-3|16|.
CASSLGVDLSTDTQYF
>TRBV10-2|TRBJ1-2|12|.
CASTGQGIGYTF
>TRBV7-6|TRBJ2-1|18|few
CASSRMTGDSSSYNEQFF
>TRBV6-5|TRBJ1-4|16|.
CASSYSRTGAREKLFF
>TRBV10-1|TRBJ2-2|12|.
CASSDRGGELFF
>TRBV5-6|TRBJ1-1|12|.
CASTRVRTEAFF
>TRBV7-2|TRBJ2-5|14|.
CASQRSTTQETQYF
>TRBV30|TRBJ2-3|14|.
CAWRGGRGTDTQYF
>TRBV18|TRBJ2-2|14|.
CASSPPTNTGELFF
>TRBV7-3|TRBJ2-7|13|.
CASSLTRDSKQYF
>TRBV11-3|TRBJ2-1|13|.
CASSLTSLNEQFF
>TRBV19|TRBJ2-2|14|.
CASNDRGLAGELFF
>TRBV6-6|TRBJ2-7|12|.
CASSYSGGEQYF